This T cell receptor (beta chain) was identified in a study of blood T cell repertoires in COVID-19. At the level of the study: Sources were T cells, B-cell-depleted T cells, or PBMCs; the material itself was cDNA or gDNA.

TCRdb's copy holds only in-frame clones and misses some; the assay was immunoSEQ multiplex PCR. The profile covers under 200,000 clones, with approximately 90% appearing a single time and approximately 6% taken by the ten largest. This receptor was obtained from a man aged 35 to 55 with active or convalescent COVID-19. The specimen was peripheral blood.

In nucleotides, the CDR3 is TGTGCCAGCAGCTTGACACGCAATCAGCCCCAGCATTTT. It translates to CASSLTRNQPQHF. This sequence joins TRBV6-5 and TRBJ1-5; D gene ambiguous. Deletions cut 6 bases from V and 2 bases from J, with 8 bases between. Germline CDR1 MNHEY, CDR2 SVGAGI. This CDR3 has 13 amino acids.